The rows below give T cell receptor beta chains drawn from one sample of a study of blood T cell repertoires in COVID-19. Profiling relied on immunoSEQ multiplex PCR, and the TCRdb table lists in-frame clones only, not all of them. The data hold about 110,000 clones, with over 75% observed a single time. Sequences were obtained from peripheral blood. The origin of the receptors is a woman at least 80 years old with acute or convalescent COVID-19. Both conserved end residues are part of each CDR3. D genes are given only for firm matches. The listing skips clone size in some rows; elsewhere it reads once, few, many or a size class.

-	TRBV28	-	TRBJ2-1	TGTGCCAGCAGTTTACTCAGGGTAAGCTCCTACAATGAGCAGTTCTTC	CASSLLRVSSYNEQFF
-	TRBV10-3	TRBD1	TRBJ1-1	TGTGCCATCAGCCAGACAGGGTCGAACACTGAAGCTTTCTTT	CAISQTGSNTEAFF
-	TRBV6-4	TRBD1	TRBJ2-7	TGTGCCAGCAGTGACCGCGACAGGGTCAATAAGTGGTACGAGCAGTACTTC	CASSDRDRVNKWYEQYF
-	TRBV5-5	-	TRBJ1-4	TGTGCCAGCAGTGTACAAGGGGTCGTTAATGAAAAACTGTTTTTT	CASSVQGVVNEKLFF
-	TRBV2	-	TRBJ2-2	TGTGCCAGCAGTGAACAGGGGTTCGGGGAGCTGTTTTTT	CASSEQGFGELFF
once	TRBV3-1/TRBV3-2	-	TRBJ2-5	TGTGCCAGCAGCCCCGGGACTGCCGGCGTCGCAGAGACCCAGTACTTC	CASSPGTAGVAETQYF
once	TRBV27	TRBD1	TRBJ1-2	TGTGCCAGCAGTTATGGGACAGGGCGCGGCTACACCTTC	CASSYGTGRGYTF
-	TRBV28	TRBD1	TRBJ2-2	TGTGCCAGCAGACCGACAGGGGGGGGTACCGGGGAGCTGTTTTTT	CASRPTGGGTGELFF
-	TRBV2	-	TRBJ1-1	TGTGCCAGCAGCTGGAGACAGTTGACTGAAGCTTTCTTT	CASSWRQLTEAFF
-	TRBV29-1	-	TRBJ1-1	TGCAGCGGAGGGAACACTGAAGCTTTCTTT	CSGGNTEAFF
-	TRBV10-3	TRBD1	TRBJ2-7	TGTGCCATCAGTGGGCGGACAGGCCAATACGAGCAGTACTTC	CAISGRTGQYEQYF
-	TRBV6-2/TRBV6-3	-	TRBJ2-1	TGTGCCAGCAGTGAGTTGAGTGAGCAGTTCTTC	CASSELSEQFF
-	TRBV6-2/TRBV6-3	-	TRBJ2-7	TGTGCCAGCAGTTATAGGGACAACTACGAGCAGTACTTC	CASSYRDNYEQYF
-	TRBV11-3	TRBD2	TRBJ2-3	TGTGCCAGCAGTACTGGGACTACCCAAGATACGCAGTATTTT	CASSTGTTQDTQYF
-	TRBV6-5	-	TRBJ2-2	TGTGCCAGCAGTTACGGGCGCCCTTCTCGCGGGGAGCTGTTTTTT	CASSYGRPSRGELFF
-	TRBV7-9	TRBD2	TRBJ2-1	TGTGCCAGCAGCTTACAGCGGGGCCTTAGGTACAATGAGCAGTTCTTC	CASSLQRGLRYNEQFF
-	TRBV29-1	TRBD1	TRBJ1-2	TGCAGCGGGGTTACAGGGGGCTCCTATGGCTACACCTTC	CSGVTGGSYGYTF
few	TRBV19	-	TRBJ1-1	TGTGCCAGTAGTATAGGCGGACAGAGACTCACTGAAGCTTTCTTT	CASSIGGQRLTEAFF
few	TRBV7-2	TRBD1	TRBJ1-1	TGTGCCAGCAGCTTAGCTCAACAGGGGGCAGGCACTGAAGCTTTCTTT	CASSLAQQGAGTEAFF
-	TRBV5-8	-	TRBJ1-5	TGTGCCAGCAGCTTATGGGGAGGGGATCAGCCCCAGCATTTT	CASSLWGGDQPQHF
-	TRBV2	-	TRBJ1-6	TGTGCCAGCAGTGAAACCAGGGTAAATAATTCACCCCTCCACTTT	CASSETRVNNSPLHF
-	TRBV18	-	TRBJ1-5	TGTGCCAGCTCACCACCGGGAGGGAATCAGCCCCAGCATTTT	CASSPPGGNQPQHF
-	TRBV30	TRBD1	TRBJ2-7	TGTGCCTGGAGACTCGTTCTGGGACAGGGTAAGGACGAGCAGTACTTC	CAWRLVLGQGKDEQYF
-	TRBV28	TRBD1	TRBJ2-7	TGTGCCAGACTCCGGGCAGGGGGTCCCTACGAGCAGTACTTC	CARLRAGGPYEQYF
-	TRBV9	TRBD2	TRBJ2-5	TGTGCCAGCAGCGTAGATAGCGGGGGGCTCGAGACCCAGTACTTC	CASSVDSGGLETQYF
-	TRBV28	-	TRBJ1-2	TGTGCCAGCAGTTTATCGACGGAGAACTATGGCTACACCTTC	CASSLSTENYGYTF
-	TRBV4-3	-	TRBJ1-2	TGCGCCAGCAGCCAAGAGGCTAGCCACTATGGCTACACCTTC	CASSQEASHYGYTF
-	TRBV29-1	TRBD1	TRBJ2-3	TGCAGCGTGGAACAGGGGTTCCCAGATACGCAGTATTTT	CSVEQGFPDTQYF
-	TRBV9	-	TRBJ2-1	TGTGCCAGCAGCGTTTCAGACGGAGTATACAATGAGCAGTTCTTC	CASSVSDGVYNEQFF
-	TRBV2	TRBD1	TRBJ1-5	TGTGCCAGCAGTGAGGGGGACAGGGGTGGTCAGCCCCAGCATTTT	CASSEGDRGGQPQHF
-	TRBV5-4	-	TRBJ1-2	TGTGCCAGCAGCTTGGTGGGCGCTAACTATGGCTACACCTTC	CASSLVGANYGYTF
-	TRBV30	TRBD1	TRBJ1-6	TGTGCCTGGAGCACACAGGGGATGGGTAATTCACCCCTCCACTTT	CAWSTQGMGNSPLHF